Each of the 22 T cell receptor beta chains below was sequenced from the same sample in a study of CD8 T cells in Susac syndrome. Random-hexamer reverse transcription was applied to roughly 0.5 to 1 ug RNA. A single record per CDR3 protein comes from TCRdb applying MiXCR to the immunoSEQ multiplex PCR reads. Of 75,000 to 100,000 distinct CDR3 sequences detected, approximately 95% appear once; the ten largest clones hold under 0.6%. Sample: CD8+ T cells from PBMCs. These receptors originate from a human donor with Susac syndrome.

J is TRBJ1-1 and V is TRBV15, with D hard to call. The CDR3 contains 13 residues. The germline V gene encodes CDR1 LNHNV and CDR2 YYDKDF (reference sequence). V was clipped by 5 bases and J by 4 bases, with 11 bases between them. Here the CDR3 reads CATSVGRSTEAFF. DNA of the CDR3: TGTGCCACCAGCGTCGGAAGGAGCACTGAAGCTTTCTTT.

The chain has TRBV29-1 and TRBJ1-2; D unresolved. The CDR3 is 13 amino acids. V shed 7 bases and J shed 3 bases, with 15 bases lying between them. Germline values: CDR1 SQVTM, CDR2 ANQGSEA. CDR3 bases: TGCAGCGCCAAAGGTGGCATATACTATGGCTACACCTTC. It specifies CSAKGGIYYGYTF.

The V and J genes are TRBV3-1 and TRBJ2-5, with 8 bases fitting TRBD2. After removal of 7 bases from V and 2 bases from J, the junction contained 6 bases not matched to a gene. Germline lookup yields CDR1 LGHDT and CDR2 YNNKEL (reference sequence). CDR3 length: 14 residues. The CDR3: CASTLSGVQETQYF. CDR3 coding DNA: TGTGCCAGCACCCTTAGCGGGGTACAAGAGACCCAGTACTTC.

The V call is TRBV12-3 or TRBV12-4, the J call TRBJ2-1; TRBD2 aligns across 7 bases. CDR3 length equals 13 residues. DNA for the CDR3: TGTGCTGGGGGGGGGAGCTCCTACAATGAGCAGTTCTTC. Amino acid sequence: CAGGGSSYNEQFF.

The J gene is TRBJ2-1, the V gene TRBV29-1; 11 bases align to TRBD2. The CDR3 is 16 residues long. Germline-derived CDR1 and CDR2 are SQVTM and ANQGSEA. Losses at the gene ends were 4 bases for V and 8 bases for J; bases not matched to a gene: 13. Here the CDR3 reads CSVVRVAGGPSDEQFF. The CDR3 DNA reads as TGCAGCGTTGTGCGGGTAGCGGGAGGGCCTTCGGATGAGCAGTTCTTC.

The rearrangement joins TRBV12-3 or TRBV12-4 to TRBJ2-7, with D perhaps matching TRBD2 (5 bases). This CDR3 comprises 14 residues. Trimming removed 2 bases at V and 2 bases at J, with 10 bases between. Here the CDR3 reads CASSLSLGAYEQYF. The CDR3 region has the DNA TGTGCCAGCAGTTTATCCCTCGGGGCCTACGAGCAGTACTTC.

CDR3 region: CASRAWLPQETQYF. In nucleotides, the CDR3 is TGTGCCAGCAGGGCTTGGCTACCGCAAGAGACCCAGTACTTC. The chain is built from TRBV7-9 and TRBJ2-5; D is undetermined. The ends were cut back, 6 bases at V and 2 bases at J, with 13 bases in the middle. CDR3 length: 14 residues. CDR1 and CDR2 (germline): SEHNR, FQNEAQ (reference sequence).

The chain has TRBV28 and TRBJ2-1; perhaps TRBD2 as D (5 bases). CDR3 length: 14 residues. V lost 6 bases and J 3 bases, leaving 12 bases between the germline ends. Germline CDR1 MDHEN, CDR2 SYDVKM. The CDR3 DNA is TGTGCCAGCAGGGAGGCTTCGGACTACAATGAGCAGTTCTTC. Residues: CASREASDYNEQFF.

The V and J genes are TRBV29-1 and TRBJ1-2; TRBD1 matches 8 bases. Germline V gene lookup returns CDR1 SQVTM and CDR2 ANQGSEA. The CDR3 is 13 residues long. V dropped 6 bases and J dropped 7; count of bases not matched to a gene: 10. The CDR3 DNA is TGCAGCGTCCCTAGGACAGGGAGGGGTGGCTACACCTTC. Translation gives CSVPRTGRGGYTF.

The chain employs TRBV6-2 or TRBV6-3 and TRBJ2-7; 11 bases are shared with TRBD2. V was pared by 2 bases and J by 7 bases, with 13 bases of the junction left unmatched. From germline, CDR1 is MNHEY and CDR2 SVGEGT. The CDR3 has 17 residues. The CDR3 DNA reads TGTGCCAGCAGTTACAGGACCCTAGCGGGAGGTGGAAGGGAGCAGTACTTC. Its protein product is CASSYRTLAGGGREQYF.

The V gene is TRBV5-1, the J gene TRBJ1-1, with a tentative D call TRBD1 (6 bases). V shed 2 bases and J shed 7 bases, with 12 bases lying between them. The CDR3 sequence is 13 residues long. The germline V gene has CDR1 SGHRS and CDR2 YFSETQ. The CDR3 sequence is CASSLGGVIEAFF. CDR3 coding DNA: TGCGCCAGCAGCTTAGGGGGGGTTATTGAAGCTTTCTTT. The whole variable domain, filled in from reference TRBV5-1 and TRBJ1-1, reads KAGVTQTPRYLIKTRGQQVTLSCSPISGHRSVSWYQQTPGQGLQFLFEYFSETQRNKGNFPGRFSGRQFSNSRSEMNVSTLELGDSALYLCASSLGGVIEAFFGQGTRLTVV.

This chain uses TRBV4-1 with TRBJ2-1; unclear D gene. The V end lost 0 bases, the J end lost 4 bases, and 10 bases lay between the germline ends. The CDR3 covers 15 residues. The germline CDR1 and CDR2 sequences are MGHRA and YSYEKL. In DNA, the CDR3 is TGCGCCAGCAGCCAAGAACCTGGCGATTACAATGAGCAGTTCTTC. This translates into CASSQEPGDYNEQFF.

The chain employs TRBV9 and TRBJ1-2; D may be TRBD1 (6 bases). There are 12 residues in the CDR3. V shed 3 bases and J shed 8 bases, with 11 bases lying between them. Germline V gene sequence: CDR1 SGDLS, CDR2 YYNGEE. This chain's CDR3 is CASSGNREGYTF. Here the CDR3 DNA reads TGTGCCAGCAGCGGGAACAGGGAGGGCTACACCTTC.

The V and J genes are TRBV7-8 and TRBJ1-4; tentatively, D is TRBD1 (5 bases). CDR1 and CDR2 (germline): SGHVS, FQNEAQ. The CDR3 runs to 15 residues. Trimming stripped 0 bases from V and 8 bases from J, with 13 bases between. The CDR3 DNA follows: TGTGCCAGCAGCTTAGCGGGAGGGGCCGGGGAAAAACTGTTTTTT. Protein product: CASSLAGGAGEKLFF.

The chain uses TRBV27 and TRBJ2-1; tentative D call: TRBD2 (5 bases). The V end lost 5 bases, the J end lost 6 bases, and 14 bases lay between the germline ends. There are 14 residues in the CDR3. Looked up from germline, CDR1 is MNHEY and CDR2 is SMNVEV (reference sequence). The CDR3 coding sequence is TGTGCCAGCAGTCCCGATGGGGAGAGCAATGAGCAGTTCTTC. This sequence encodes CASSPDGESNEQFF.

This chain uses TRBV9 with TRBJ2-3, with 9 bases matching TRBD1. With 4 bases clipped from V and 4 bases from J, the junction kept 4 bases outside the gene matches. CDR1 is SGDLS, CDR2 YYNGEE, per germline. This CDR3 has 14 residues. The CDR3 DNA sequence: TGTGCCAGCAGCATCGGACAGGGGTCAGATACGCAGTATTTT. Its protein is CASSIGQGSDTQYF.

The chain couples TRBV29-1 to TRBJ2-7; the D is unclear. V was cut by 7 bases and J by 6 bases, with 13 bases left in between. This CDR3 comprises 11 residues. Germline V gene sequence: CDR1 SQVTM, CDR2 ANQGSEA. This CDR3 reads CSAESSSEQYF. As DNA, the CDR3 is TGCAGCGCCGAATCCAGTTCCGAGCAGTACTTC.

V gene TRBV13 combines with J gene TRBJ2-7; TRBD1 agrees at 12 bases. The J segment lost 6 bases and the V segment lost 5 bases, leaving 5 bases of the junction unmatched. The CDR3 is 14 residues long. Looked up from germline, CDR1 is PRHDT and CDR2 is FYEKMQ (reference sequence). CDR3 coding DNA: TGTGCCAGCAGCGTCCGGGACAGGGGGCTCGAGCAGTACTTC. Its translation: CASSVRDRGLEQYF.

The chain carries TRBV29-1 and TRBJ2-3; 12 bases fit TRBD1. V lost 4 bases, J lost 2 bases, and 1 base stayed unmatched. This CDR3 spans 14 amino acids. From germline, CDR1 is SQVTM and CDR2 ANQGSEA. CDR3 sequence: CSVVGQGATDTQYF. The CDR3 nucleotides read TGCAGCGTTGTGGGACAGGGGGCCACAGATACGCAGTATTTT.

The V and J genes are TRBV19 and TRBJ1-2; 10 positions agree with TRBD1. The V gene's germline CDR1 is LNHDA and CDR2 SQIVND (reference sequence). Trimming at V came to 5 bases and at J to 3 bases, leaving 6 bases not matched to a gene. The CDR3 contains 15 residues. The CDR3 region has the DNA TGTGCCAGTAGTGACGGGACAGGGGCTGACTATGGCTACACCTTC. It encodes CASSDGTGADYGYTF.

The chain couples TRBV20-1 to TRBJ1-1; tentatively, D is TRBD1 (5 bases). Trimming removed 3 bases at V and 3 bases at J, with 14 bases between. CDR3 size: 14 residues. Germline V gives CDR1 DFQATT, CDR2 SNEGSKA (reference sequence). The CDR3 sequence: CSARTQGGYTEAFF. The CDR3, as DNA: TGCAGTGCTAGGACGCAGGGAGGGTACACTGAAGCTTTCTTT.

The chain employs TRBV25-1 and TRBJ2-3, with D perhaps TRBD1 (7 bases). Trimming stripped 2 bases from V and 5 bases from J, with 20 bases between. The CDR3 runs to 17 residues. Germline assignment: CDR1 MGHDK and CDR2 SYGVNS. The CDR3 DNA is TGTGCCAGCAGTGAAAGTTACGGTCAGGGGGGAGGAGATACGCAGTATTTT. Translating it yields CASSESYGQGGGDTQYF. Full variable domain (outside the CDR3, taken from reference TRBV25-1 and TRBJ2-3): EADIYQTPRYLVIGTGKKITLECSQTMGHDKMYWYQQDPGMELHLIHYSYGVNSTEKGDLSSESTVSRIRTEHFPLTLESARPSHTSQYLCASSESYGQGGGDTQYFGPGTRLTVL.